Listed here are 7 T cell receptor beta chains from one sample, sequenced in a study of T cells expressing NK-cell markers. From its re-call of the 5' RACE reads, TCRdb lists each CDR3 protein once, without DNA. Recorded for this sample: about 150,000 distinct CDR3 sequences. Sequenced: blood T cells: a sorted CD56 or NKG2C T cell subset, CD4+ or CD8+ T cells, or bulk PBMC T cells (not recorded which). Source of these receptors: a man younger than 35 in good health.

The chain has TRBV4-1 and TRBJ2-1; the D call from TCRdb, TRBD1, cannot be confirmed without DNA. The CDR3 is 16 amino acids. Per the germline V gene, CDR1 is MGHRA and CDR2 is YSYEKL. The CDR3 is CASSQTTGGVDNEQFF.

CDR3 amino acids: CASSQRAGTASYNEQFF. The V gene is TRBV7-2, the J gene TRBJ2-1; with no DNA, the TCRdb D assignment of TRBD2 cannot be verified. Per the germline V gene, CDR1 is SGHTA and CDR2 is FQGNSA. The CDR3 runs 17 residues.

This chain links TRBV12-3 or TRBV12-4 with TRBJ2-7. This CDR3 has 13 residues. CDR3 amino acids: CASSSQGIHEQYF.

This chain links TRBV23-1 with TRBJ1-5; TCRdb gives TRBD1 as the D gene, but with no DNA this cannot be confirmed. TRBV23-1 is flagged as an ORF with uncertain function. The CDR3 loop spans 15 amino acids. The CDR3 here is CASTPSGQWHQPQHF.

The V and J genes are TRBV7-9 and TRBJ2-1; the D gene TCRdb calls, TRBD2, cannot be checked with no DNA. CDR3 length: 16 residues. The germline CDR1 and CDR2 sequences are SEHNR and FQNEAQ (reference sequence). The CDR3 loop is CASSPPGLTETDEQFF.

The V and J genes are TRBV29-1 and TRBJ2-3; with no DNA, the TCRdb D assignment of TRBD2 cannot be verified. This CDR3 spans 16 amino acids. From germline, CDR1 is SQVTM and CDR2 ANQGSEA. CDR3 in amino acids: CSVELAGAWGTDTQYF.

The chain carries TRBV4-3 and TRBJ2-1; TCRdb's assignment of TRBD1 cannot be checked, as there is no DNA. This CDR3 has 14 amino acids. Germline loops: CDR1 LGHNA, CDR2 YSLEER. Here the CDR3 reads CASSPALSYNEQFF.